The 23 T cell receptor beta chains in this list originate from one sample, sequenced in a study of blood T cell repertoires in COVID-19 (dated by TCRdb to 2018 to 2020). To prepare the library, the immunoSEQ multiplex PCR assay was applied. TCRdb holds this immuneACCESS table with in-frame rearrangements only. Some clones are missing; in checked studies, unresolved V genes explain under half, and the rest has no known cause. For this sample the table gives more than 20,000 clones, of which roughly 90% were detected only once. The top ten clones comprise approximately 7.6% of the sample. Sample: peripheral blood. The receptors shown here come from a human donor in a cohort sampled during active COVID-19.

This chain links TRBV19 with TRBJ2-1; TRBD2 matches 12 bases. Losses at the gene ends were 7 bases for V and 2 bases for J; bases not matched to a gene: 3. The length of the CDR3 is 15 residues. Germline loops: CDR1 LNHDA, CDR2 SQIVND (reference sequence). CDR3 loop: CASTTSGGTYNEQFF. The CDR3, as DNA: TGTGCCAGTACCACTAGCGGGGGGACCTACAATGAGCAGTTCTTC.

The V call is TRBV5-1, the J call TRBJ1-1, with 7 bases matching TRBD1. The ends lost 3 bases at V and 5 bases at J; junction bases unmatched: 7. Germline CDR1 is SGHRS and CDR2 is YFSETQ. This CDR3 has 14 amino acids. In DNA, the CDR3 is TGCGCCAGCAGCTCAGAACAGGGGAGGACTGAAGCTTTCTTT. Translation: CASSSEQGRTEAFF.

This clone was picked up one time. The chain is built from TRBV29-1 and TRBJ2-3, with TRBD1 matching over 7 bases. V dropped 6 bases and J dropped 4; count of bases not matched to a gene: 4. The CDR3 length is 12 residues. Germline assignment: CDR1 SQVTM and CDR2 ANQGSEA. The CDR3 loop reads CSVEQGADTQYF. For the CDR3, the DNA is TGCAGCGTCGAGCAGGGGGCAGATACGCAGTATTTT.

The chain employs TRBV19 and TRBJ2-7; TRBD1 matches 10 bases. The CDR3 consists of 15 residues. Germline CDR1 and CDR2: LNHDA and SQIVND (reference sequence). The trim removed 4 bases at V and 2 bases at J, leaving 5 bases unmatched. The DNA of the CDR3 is TGTGCCAGTAGTAACCCTGGGACAGGGGCCTACGAGCAGTACTTC. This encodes CASSNPGTGAYEQYF.

In nucleotides, the CDR3 is TGTGCCAGCAGCTTAGGGACAGGCCGCAGAAGGATCTCTGGAAACACCATATATTTT. It specifies CASSLGTGRRRISGNTIYF. This chain links TRBV11-2 with TRBJ1-3, with TRBD1 matching 7 bases. Trimming cost V 1 base and J 0 bases; bases outside gene matches: 12. CDR3 size: 19 residues. Germline CDR1 reads SGHAT; CDR2 reads FQNNGV.

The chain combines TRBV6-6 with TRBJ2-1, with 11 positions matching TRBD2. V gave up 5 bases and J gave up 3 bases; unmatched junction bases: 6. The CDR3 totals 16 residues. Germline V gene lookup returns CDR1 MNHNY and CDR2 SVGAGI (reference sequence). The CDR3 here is CASSRGTSGVYNEQFF. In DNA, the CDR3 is TGTGCCAGCAGTCGAGGGACTAGCGGAGTCTACAATGAGCAGTTCTTC.

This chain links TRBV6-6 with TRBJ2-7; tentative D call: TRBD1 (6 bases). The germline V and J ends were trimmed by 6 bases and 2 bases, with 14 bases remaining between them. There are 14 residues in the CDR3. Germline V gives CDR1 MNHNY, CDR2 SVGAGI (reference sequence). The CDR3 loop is CASSFTGGPYEQYF. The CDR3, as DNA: TGTGCCAGCAGCTTTACTGGGGGCCCCTACGAGCAGTACTTC.

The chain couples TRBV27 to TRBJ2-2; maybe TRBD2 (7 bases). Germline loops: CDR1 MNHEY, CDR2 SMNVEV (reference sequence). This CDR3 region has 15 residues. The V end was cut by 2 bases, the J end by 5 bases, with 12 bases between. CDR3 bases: TGTGCCAGCAGTTTAACGGGGGGCGGTACCGGGGAGCTGTTTTTT. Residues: CASSLTGGGTGELFF.

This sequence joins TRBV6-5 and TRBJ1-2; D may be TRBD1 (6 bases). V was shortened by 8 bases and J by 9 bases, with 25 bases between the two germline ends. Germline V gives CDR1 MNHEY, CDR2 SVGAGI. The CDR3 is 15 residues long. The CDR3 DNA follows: TGTGCCAGCGAGGGGAAGAGTACAGGGATCCGGAGCTACACCTTC. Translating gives CASEGKSTGIRSYTF.

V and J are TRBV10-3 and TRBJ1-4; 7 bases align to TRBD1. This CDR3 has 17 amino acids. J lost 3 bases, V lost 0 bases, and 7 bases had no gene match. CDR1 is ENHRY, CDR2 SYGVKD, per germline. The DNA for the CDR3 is TGTGCCATCAGTGAGTCGCTGCAGGGGGACTCTAATGAAAAACTGTTTTTT. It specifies CAISESLQGDSNEKLFF.

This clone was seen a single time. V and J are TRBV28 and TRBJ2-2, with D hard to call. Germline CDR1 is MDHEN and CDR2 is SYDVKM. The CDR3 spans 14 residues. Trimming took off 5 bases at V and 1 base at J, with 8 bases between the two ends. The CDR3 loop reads CASSPLLNTGELFF. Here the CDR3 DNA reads TGTGCCAGCAGTCCCCTACTGAACACCGGGGAGCTGTTTTTT.

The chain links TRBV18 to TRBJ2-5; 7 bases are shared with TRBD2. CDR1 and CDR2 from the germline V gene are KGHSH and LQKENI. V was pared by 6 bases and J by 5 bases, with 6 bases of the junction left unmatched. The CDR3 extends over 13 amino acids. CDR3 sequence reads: CASSPGGGETQYF. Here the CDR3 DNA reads TGTGCCAGCTCCCCGGGAGGTGGGGAGACCCAGTACTTC.

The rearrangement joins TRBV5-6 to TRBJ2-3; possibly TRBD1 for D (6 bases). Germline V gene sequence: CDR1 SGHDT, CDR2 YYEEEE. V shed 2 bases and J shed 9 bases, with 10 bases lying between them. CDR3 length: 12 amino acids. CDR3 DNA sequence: TGTGCCAGCAGCTTAAGGGGGAAGACGCAGTATTTT. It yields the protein CASSLRGKTQYF.

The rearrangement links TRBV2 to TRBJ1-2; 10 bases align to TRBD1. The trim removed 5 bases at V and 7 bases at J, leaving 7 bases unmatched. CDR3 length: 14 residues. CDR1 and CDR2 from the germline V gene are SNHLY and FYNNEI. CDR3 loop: CASSTGTGDIGYTF. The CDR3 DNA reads TGTGCCAGCAGTACCGGGACAGGGGATATTGGCTACACCTTC.

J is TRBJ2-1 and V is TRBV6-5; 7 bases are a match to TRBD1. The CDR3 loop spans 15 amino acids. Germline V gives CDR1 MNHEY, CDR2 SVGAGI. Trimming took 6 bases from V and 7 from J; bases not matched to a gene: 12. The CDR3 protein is CASRIGTEDRNEQFF. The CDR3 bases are TGTGCCAGCAGAATCGGGACAGAGGATAGGAATGAGCAGTTCTTC.

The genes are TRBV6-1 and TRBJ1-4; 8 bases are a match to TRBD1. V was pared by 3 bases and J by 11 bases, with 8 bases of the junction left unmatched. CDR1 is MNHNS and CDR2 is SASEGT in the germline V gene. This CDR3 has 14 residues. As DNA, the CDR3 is TGTGCCAGCAGTGAGCAGGACAGGGTGAGCAAACTGTTTTTT. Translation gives CASSEQDRVSKLFF.

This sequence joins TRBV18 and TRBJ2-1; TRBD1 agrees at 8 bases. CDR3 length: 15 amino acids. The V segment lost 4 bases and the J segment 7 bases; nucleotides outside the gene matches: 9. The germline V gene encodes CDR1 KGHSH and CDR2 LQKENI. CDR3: CASSQGTGAINEQFF. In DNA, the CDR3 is TGTGCCAGCTCACAAGGGACAGGTGCTATAAATGAGCAGTTCTTC.

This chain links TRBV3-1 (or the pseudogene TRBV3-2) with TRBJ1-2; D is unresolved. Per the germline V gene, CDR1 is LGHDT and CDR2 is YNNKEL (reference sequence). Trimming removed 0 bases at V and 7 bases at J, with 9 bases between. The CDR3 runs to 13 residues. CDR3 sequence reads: CASSQDGEGGYTF. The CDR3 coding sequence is TGTGCCAGCAGCCAAGATGGGGAGGGTGGCTACACCTTC.

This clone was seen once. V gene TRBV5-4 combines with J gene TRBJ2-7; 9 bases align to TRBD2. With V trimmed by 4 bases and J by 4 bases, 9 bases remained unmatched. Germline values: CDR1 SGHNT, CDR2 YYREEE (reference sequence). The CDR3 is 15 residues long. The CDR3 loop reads CASSGGGTSGYEQYF. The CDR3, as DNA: TGTGCCAGCAGCGGGGGGGGAACTAGCGGGTACGAGCAGTACTTC. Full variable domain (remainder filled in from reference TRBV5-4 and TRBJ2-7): ETGVTQSPTHLIKTRGQQVTLRCSSQSGHNTVSWYQQALGQGPQFIFQYYREEENGRGNFPPRFSGLQFPNYSSELNVNALELDDSALYLCASSGGGTSGYEQYFGPGTRLTVT.

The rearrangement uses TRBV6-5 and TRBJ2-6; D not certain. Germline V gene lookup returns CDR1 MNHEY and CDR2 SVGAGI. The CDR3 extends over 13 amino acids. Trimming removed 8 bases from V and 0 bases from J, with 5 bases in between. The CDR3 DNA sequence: TGTGCCAGCGACTTCTCTGGGGCCAACGTCCTGACTTTC. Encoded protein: CASDFSGANVLTF.

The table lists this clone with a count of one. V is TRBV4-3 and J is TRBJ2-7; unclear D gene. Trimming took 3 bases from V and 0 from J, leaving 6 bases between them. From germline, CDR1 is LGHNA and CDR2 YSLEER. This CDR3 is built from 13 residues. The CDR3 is CASSHPGSYEQYF. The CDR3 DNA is TGCGCCAGCAGCCATCCAGGCTCCTACGAGCAGTACTTC.

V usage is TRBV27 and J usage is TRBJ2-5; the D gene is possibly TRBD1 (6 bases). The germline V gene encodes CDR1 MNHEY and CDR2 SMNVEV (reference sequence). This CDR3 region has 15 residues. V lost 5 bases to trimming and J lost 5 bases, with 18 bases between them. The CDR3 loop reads CASSPYYSRGETQYF. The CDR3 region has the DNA TGTGCCAGCAGTCCCTACTACTCAAGGGGGGAGACCCAGTACTTC.

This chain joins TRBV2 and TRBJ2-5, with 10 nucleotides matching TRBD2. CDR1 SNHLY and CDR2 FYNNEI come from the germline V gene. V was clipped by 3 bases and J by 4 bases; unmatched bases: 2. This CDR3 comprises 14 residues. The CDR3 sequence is CASSDPSGGETQYF. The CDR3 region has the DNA TGTGCCAGCAGTGATCCTAGCGGGGGAGAGACCCAGTACTTC. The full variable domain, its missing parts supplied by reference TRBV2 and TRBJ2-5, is EPEVTQTPSHQVTQMGQEVILRCVPISNHLYFYWYRQILGQKVEFLVSFYNNEISEKSEIFDDQFSVERPDGSNFTLKIRSTKLEDSAMYFCASSDPSGGETQYFGPGTRLLVL.